The 12 T cell receptor beta chains in this list originate from one sample, sequenced in a study of shared clonotypes between healthy human individuals. Sequencing was performed with immunoSEQ multiplex PCR; in TCRdb, only in-frame clones are kept and a portion is missing. The sample has some 2,100,000 clones, around 95% seen once. The source material was naive CD4+ T cells sorted from blood. Stated subset: CD45RA+ positively selected. These receptors came from a man aged 18 to 29 in good health.

The gene calls are TRBV10-1 and TRBJ2-2; D is ambiguous. Germline CDR1 and CDR2: WNHNN and SYGVQD (reference sequence). The CDR3 extends over 16 amino acids. Trimming stripped 5 bases from V and 6 bases from J, with 19 bases between. The CDR3 DNA is TGCGCCAGCAGTCAAGTGGGCTCGATAATGGCCGGGGAGCTGTTTTTT. Translated, it gives CASSQVGSIMAGELFF.

This chain uses TRBV10-3 with TRBJ2-2, with 10 bases lining up with TRBD2. The CDR3 spans 16 residues. With 4 bases clipped from V and 7 bases from J, the junction kept 9 bases outside the gene matches. The germline gives CDR1 ENHRY, CDR2 SYGVKD. CDR3 nucleotide sequence: TGTGCCATCAGTGCCTCCCTAGCGGGAGACAGCGGGGAGCTGTTTTTT. It is translated as CAISASLAGDSGELFF.

This chain uses TRBV10-3 with TRBJ2-6; D is uncertain. Trimming shortened V by 8 bases and J by 0 bases, and 11 bases separated the two germline ends. Per the germline V gene, CDR1 is ENHRY and CDR2 is SYGVKD. The CDR3 has 15 amino acids. For the CDR3, the DNA is TGTGCCATCCATGGCGGAACCTCTGGGGCCAACGTCCTGACTTTC. Amino acids: CAIHGGTSGANVLTF.

J is TRBJ2-3 and V is TRBV2; no reliable D call. CDR1 and CDR2 (germline): SNHLY, FYNNEI. Trimming took off 7 bases at V and 0 bases at J, with 11 bases between the two ends. The CDR3 consists of 14 residues. CDR3 nucleotide sequence: TGTGCCAGCACCCCGGACGTAAGCACAGATACGCAGTATTTT. It is translated as CASTPDVSTDTQYF. Combining the CDR3 with reference TRBV2 and TRBJ2-3 gives the whole variable domain EPEVTQTPSHQVTQMGQEVILRCVPISNHLYFYWYRQILGQKVEFLVSFYNNEISEKSEIFDDQFSVERPDGSNFTLKIRSTKLEDSAMYFCASTPDVSTDTQYFGPGTRLTVL.

This clone was seen a few times. The gene calls are TRBV4-1 and TRBJ2-7; tentatively, D is TRBD1 (5 bases). The CDR3 runs to 15 residues. V was shortened by 5 bases and J by 3 bases, with 17 bases between the two germline ends. Germline V gives CDR1 MGHRA, CDR2 YSYEKL. CDR3 bases: TGCGCCAGCAGCGGCGGCCAGGGTCGTGTCTACGAGCAGTACTTC. It is translated as CASSGGQGRVYEQYF.

This clone was counted a single time. This chain uses TRBV19 with TRBJ2-5; D may correspond to TRBD1 or TRBD2 (7 bases each). The V end lost 11 bases, the J end lost 4 bases, and 17 bases lay between the germline ends. Germline CDR1 LNHDA, CDR2 SQIVND (reference sequence). The CDR3 is made up of 13 amino acids. CDR3 nucleotides: TGTGCCTCAGGGGGGGGCGCGGGAGAGACCCAGTACTTC. It specifies CASGGGAGETQYF.

The J gene is TRBJ2-3, the V gene TRBV10-1, with TRBD2 matching 9 bases. The CDR3 covers 15 residues. CDR1 and CDR2 (germline): WNHNN, SYGVQD (reference sequence). Trimming removed 5 bases from V and 2 bases from J; junction bases left unmatched: 5. In DNA form, the CDR3 reads TGCGCCAGCAGTCCCGGGACTAGCAACACAGATACGCAGTATTTT. Amino acids: CASSPGTSNTDTQYF.

V is TRBV7-2 and J is TRBJ2-1; 9 nucleotides agree with TRBD2. J lost 8 bases, V lost 1 base, and 6 bases had no gene match. CDR3 length equals 15 residues. CDR1 is SGHTA, CDR2 FQGNSA, per germline. The CDR3 DNA reads as TGTGCCAGCAGCTTAGAAGCGGGAGGACTGTATGAGCAGTTCTTC. Amino acids: CASSLEAGGLYEQFF.

This clone was counted between two and nine times. Other DNA sequences within the sample encode an identical CDR3. The chain combines TRBV19 with TRBJ1-6; D is unresolved. Trimming cost V 1 base and J 4 bases, with 5 bases left between them. Germline CDR1 LNHDA, CDR2 SQIVND (reference sequence). CDR3 size: 14 residues. The DNA for the CDR3 is TGTGCCAGTAGTATAGGACCATATAATTCACCCCTCCACTTT. Its protein is CASSIGPYNSPLHF.

Remarks on this clone: The sample has other DNA sequences that encode this CDR3 too. The J gene is TRBJ1-2, the V gene TRBV18; TRBD1 matches 7 bases. V was pared by 6 bases and J by 2 bases, with 3 bases of the junction left unmatched. Germline V gene sequence: CDR1 KGHSH, CDR2 LQKENI. This CDR3 has 13 residues. CDR3 residues: CASSPDRNYGYTF. The CDR3 nucleotides are TGTGCCAGCTCCCCGGACAGGAACTATGGCTACACCTTC.

The V call is TRBV30, the J call TRBJ2-7, with D possibly being TRBD1 or TRBD2 (6 bases each). The CDR3 is 15 amino acids. CDR1 is GTSNPN and CDR2 is SVGIG in the germline V gene (reference sequence). V lost 4 bases and J lost 2, with 18 bases in between. The CDR3 spells CAWTEAGRGPYEQYF. The CDR3, as DNA: TGTGCCTGGACCGAGGCGGGCCGGGGGCCCTACGAGCAGTACTTC.

The chain links TRBV6-8 to TRBJ1-4; tentatively, D is TRBD1 (5 bases). Trimming took 1 base from V and 0 from J, leaving 21 bases between them. The CDR3 is 20 amino acids. Germline V gene sequence: CDR1 MNHGY, CDR2 SAAAGT. CDR3 protein: CASSYFGGGQGNTTNEKLFF. Here the CDR3 DNA reads TGTGCCAGCAGTTACTTCGGGGGTGGTCAGGGAAACACAACTAATGAAAAACTGTTTTTT.